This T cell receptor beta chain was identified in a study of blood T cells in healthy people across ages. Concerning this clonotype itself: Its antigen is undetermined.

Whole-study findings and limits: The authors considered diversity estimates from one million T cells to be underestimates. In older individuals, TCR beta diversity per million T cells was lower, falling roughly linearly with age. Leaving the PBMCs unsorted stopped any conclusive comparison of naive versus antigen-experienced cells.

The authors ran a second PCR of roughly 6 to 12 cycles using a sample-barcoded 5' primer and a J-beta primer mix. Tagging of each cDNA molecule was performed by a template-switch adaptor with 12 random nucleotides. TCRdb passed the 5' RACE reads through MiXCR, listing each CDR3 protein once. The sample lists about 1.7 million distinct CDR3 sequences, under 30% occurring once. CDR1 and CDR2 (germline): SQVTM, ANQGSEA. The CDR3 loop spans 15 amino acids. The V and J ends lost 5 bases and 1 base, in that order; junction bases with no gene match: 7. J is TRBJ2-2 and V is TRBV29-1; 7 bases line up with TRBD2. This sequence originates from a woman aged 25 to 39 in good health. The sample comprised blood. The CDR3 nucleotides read TGCAGCGTTCGGACTGGGGGGGGGAACACCGGGGAGCTGTTTTTT. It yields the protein CSVRTGGGNTGELFF.